The clone carrying this T cell receptor (beta chain) was seen a handful of times. Profiled with immunoSEQ multiplex PCR; TCRdb holds only in-frame clones, not every one. The data contain 300,000 or so clones, roughly 87% of them singletons. The sample is drawn from a study of blood T cell repertoires in COVID-19. Trimming removed 6 bases from V and 8 bases from J, with 14 bases in between. The CDR3 runs 13 residues. Germline V gene data show CDR1 as ENHRY and CDR2 as SYGVKD. The specimen sequenced was PBMCs or T cells enriched from blood (not recorded which). The rearrangement links TRBV10-3 to TRBJ1-5; D perhaps matches TRBD1 (5 bases). The receptor was isolated from a woman aged 25 to 39 who had recovered from COVID-19. CDR3 coding DNA: TGTGCCATCAGAGCCGGGACGGGAGAGCCCCAGCATTTT. Translation gives CAIRAGTGEPQHF.